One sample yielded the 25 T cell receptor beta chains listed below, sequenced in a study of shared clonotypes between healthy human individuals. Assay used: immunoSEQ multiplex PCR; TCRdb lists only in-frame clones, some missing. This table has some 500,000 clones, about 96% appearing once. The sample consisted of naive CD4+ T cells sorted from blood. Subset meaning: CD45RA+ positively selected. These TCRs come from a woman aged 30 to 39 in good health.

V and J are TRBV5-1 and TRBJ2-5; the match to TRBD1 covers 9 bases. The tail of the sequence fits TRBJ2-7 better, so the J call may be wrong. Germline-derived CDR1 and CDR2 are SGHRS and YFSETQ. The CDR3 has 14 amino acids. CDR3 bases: TGCGCCAGCAGGGTGGGACAGGGTCTGTACGAGCAGTACTTC. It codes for CASRVGQGLYEQYF.

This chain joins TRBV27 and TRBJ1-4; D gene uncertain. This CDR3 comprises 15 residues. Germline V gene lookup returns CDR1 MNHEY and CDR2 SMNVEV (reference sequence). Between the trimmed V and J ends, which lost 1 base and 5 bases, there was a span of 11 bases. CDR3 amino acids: CASSLLRGTNEKLFF. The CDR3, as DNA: TGTGCCAGCAGTTTATTGCGGGGTACCAATGAAAAACTGTTTTTT.

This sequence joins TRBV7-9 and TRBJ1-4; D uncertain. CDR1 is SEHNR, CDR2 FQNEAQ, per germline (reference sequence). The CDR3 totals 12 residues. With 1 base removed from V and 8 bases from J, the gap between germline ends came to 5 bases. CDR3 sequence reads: CASSLVPEKLFF. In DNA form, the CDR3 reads TGTGCCAGCAGCTTAGTCCCCGAAAAACTGTTTTTT. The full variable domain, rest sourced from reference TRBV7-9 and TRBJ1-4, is DTGVSQNPRHKITKRGQNVTFRCDPISEHNRLYWYRQTLGQGPEFLTYFQNEAQLEKSRLLSDRFSAERPKGSFSTLEIQRTEQGDSAMYLCASSLVPEKLFFGSGTQLSVL.

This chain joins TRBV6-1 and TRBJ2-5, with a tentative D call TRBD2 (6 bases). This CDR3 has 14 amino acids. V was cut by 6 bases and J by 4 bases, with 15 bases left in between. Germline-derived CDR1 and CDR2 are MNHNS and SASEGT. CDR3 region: CASRIMPGGETQYF. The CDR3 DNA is TGTGCCAGCAGGATAATGCCCGGGGGAGAGACCCAGTACTTC.

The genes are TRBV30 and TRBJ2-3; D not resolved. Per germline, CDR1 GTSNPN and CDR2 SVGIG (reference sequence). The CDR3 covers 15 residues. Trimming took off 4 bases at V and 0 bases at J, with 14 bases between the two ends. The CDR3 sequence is CAWNPGWESTDTQYF. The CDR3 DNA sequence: TGTGCCTGGAACCCAGGCTGGGAAAGCACAGATACGCAGTATTTT.

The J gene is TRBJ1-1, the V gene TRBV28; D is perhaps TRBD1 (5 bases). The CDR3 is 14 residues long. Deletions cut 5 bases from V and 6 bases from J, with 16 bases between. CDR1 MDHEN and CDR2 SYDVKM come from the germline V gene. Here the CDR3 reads CASSPAPGWAEAFF. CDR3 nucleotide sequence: TGTGCCAGCAGTCCGGCGCCAGGGTGGGCTGAAGCTTTCTTT. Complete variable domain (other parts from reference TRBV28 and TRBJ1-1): DVKVTQSSRYLVKRTGEKVFLECVQDMDHENMFWYRQDPGLGLRLIYFSYDVKMKEKGDIPEGYSVSREKKERFSLILESASTNQTSMYLCASSPAPGWAEAFFGQGTRLTVV.

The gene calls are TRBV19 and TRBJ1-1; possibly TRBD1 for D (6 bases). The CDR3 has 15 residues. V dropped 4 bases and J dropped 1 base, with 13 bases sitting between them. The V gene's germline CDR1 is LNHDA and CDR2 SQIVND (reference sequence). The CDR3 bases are TGTGCCAGTAGTAAAACGGGACACCCGAACACTGAAGCTTTCTTT. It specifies CASSKTGHPNTEAFF.

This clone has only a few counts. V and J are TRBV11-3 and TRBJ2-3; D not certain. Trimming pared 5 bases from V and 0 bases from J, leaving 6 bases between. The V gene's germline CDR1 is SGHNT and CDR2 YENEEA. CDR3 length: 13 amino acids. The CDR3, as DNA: TGTGCCAGCAGCAACAGCAGCACAGATACGCAGTATTTT. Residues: CASSNSSTDTQYF.

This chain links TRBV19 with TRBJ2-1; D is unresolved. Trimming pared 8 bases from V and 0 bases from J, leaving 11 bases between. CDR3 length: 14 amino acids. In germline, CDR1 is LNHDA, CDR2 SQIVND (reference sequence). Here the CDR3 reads CASSSTSSYNEQFF. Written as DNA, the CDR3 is TGTGCCAGTTCGTCGACGAGCTCCTACAATGAGCAGTTCTTC.

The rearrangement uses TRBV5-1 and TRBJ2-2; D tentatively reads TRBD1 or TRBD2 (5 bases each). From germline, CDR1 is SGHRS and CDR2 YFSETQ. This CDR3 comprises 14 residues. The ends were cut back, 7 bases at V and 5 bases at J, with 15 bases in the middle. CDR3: CASAGTAITGELFF. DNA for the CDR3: TGCGCCAGCGCCGGGACGGCCATTACCGGGGAGCTGTTTTTT.

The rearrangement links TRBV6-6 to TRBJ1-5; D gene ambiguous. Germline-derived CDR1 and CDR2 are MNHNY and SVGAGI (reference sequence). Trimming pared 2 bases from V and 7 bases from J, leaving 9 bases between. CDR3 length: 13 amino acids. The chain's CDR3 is CASSYSGAQPQHF. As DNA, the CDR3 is TGTGCCAGCAGTTACAGCGGAGCCCAGCCCCAGCATTTT.

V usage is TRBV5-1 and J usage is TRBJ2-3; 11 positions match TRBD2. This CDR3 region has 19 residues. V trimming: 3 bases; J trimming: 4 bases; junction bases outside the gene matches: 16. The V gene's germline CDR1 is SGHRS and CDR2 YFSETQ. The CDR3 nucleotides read TGCGCCAGCAGCTCCGAACCTGCCTTAGCGGGAGGGATGGCAGATACGCAGTATTTT. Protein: CASSSEPALAGGMADTQYF.

CDR3 sequence: CASSSLGREFLMSGSRYEQYF. In DNA, the CDR3 is TGTGCCAGCAGTTCTCTAGGACGGGAGTTCCTAATGAGCGGGAGTCGATACGAGCAGTACTTC. The chain is built from TRBV27 and TRBJ2-7; 8 bases match TRBD2. Germline-derived CDR1 and CDR2 are MNHEY and SMNVEV (reference sequence). Losses at the gene ends were 4 bases for V and 4 bases for J; bases not matched to a gene: 27. The CDR3 has 21 residues.

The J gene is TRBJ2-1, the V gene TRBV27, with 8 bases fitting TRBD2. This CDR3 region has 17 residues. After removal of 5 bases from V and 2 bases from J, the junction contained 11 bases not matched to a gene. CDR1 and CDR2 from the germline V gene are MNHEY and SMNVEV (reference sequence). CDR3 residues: CASSLWGLGGPYNEQFF. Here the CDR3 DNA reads TGTGCCAGCAGTCTGTGGGGACTAGGGGGGCCCTACAATGAGCAGTTCTTC.

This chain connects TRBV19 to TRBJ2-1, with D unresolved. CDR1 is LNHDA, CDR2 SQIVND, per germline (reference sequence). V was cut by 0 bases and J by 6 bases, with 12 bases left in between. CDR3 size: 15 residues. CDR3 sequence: CASSIDMNRPNEQFF. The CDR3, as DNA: TGTGCCAGTAGTATAGATATGAACAGACCCAATGAGCAGTTCTTC.

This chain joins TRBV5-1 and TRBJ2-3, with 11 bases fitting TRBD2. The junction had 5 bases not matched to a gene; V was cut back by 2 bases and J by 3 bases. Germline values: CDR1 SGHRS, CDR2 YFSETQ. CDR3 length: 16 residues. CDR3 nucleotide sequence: TGCGCCAGCAGCTTCACAATAGCGGGAGGGACAGATACGCAGTATTTT. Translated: CASSFTIAGGTDTQYF. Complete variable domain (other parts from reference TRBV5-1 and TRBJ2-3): KAGVTQTPRYLIKTRGQQVTLSCSPISGHRSVSWYQQTPGQGLQFLFEYFSETQRNKGNFPGRFSGRQFSNSRSEMNVSTLELGDSALYLCASSFTIAGGTDTQYFGPGTRLTVL.

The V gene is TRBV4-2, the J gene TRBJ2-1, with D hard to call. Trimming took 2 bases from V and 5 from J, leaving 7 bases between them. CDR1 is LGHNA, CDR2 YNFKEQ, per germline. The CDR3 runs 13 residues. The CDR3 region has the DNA TGTGCCAGCAGCCAATTAGTTGACAATGAGCAGTTCTTC. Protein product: CASSQLVDNEQFF.

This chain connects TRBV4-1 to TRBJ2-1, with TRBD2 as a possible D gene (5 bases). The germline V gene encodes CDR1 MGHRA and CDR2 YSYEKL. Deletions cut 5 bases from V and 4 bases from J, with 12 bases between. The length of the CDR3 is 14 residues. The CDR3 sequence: CASSYPTRYNEQFF. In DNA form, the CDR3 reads TGCGCCAGCAGCTATCCTACTAGGTACAATGAGCAGTTCTTC.

The CDR3 DNA sequence: TGTGCCAGCAGCCCCACAGGGGGCCTAATCGACGAGCAGTACTTC. Amino acids: CASSPTGGLIDEQYF. This chain uses TRBV7-3 with TRBJ2-7, with 9 bases identical to TRBD1. The CDR3 covers 15 residues. V lost 5 bases and J lost 5; bases outside the gene matches: 10. The germline CDR1 and CDR2 sequences are SGHTA and FQGTGA.

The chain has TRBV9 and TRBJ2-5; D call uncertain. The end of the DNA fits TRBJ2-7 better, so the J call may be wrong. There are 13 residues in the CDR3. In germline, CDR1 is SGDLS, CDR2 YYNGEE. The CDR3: CASSVGFAYEQYF. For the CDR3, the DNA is TGTGCCAGCAGCGTAGGGTTTGCCTACGAGCAGTACTTC.

CDR3 bases: TGTGCCAGCAGTGAAGGGCCCGGGGGAGAGACCCAGTACTTC. Translating gives CASSEGPGGETQYF. V gene TRBV2 combines with J gene TRBJ2-5; D may be TRBD2 (6 bases). The CDR3 loop spans 14 amino acids. Germline V lookup: CDR1 SNHLY, CDR2 FYNNEI. The ends were cut back, 1 base at V and 4 bases at J, with 10 bases in the middle.

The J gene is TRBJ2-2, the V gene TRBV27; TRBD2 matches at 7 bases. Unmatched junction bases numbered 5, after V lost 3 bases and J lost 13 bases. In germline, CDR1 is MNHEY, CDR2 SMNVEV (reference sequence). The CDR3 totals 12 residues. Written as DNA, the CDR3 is TGTGCCAGCAGTTTTGAAGCGGGAAGGCTGTTTTTT. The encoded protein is CASSFEAGRLFF.

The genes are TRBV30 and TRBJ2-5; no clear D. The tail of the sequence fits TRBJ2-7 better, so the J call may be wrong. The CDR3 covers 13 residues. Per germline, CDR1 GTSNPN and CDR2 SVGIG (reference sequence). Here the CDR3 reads CAWDHGASYEQYF. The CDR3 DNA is TGTGCCTGGGACCACGGCGCTTCCTACGAGCAGTACTTC.

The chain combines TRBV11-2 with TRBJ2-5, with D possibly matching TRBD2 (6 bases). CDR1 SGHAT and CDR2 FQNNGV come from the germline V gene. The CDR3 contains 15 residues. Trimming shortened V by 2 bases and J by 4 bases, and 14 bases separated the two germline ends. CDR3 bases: TGTGCCAGCAGCTTATCGGGGGAATGGGGAGAGACCCAGTACTTC. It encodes CASSLSGEWGETQYF.

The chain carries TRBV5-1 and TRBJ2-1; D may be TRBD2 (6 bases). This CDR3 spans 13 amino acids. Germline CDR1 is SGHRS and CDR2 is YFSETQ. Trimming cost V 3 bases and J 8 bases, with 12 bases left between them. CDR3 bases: TGCGCCAGCAGCTCTCGGGAGTCCGATGAGCAGTTCTTC. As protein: CASSSRESDEQFF.